This is a list of T cell receptor beta chains from one sample in a study of blood T cell repertoires in COVID-19. Libraries were prepared by immunoSEQ multiplex PCR; TCRdb keeps only in-frame clonotypes and omits some of them. The sample includes fewer than 200,000 clones, 82% of them seen just once. The material sequenced was peripheral blood. These receptor sequences come from a woman in her 70s with acute or convalescent COVID-19. The CDR3 runs from the conserved cysteine through the conserved F or W. Each record gives: V gene, clone size, D gene, J gene, CDR3 protein, CDR3 DNA. A D gene is named only where the DNA matches it firmly. The size of a clone is reported for some rows only, either as once, few or many, or as a class for expanded clones.

V gene: TRBV10-3
clone size: NA
D gene: NA
J gene: TRBJ1-1
CDR3 protein: CAIMEQMDTEAFF
CDR3 DNA: TGTGCCATCATGGAGCAAATGGACACTGAAGCTTTCTTT

V gene: TRBV18
clone size: few
D gene: NA
J gene: TRBJ1-1
CDR3 protein: CASSAYRLEGTEAFF
CDR3 DNA: TGTGCCAGCTCAGCCTATAGGTTGGAGGGCACTGAAGCTTTCTTT

V gene: TRBV19
clone size: NA
D gene: TRBD1
J gene: TRBJ1-5
CDR3 protein: CASTENRDRPSQHF
CDR3 DNA: TGTGCCAGTACGGAGAACCGGGACAGGCCGTCCCAGCATTTT

V gene: TRBV7-9
clone size: NA
D gene: NA
J gene: TRBJ1-1
CDR3 protein: CASSFQEAFF
CDR3 DNA: TGTGCCAGCAGTTTTCAGGAAGCTTTCTTT

V gene: TRBV5-4
clone size: NA
D gene: TRBD1
J gene: TRBJ1-2
CDR3 protein: CASSSDRGDGYTF
CDR3 DNA: TGTGCCAGCAGTTCGGACAGGGGAGATGGCTACACCTTC

V gene: TRBV7-3
clone size: NA
D gene: TRBD2
J gene: TRBJ2-1
CDR3 protein: CASSYLAGGFDEQFF
CDR3 DNA: TGTGCCAGCAGCTATCTAGCGGGGGGGTTTGATGAGCAGTTCTTC

V gene: TRBV5-6
clone size: once
D gene: NA
J gene: TRBJ2-4
CDR3 protein: CASSPAGGNIQYF
CDR3 DNA: TGTGCCAGCAGCCCGGCAGGGGGGAACATTCAGTACTTC

V gene: TRBV7-9
clone size: NA
D gene: TRBD1
J gene: TRBJ2-5
CDR3 protein: CASSQDRGGETQYF
CDR3 DNA: TGTGCCAGCAGCCAGGACAGGGGTGGGGAGACCCAGTACTTC

V gene: TRBV6-1
clone size: NA
D gene: NA
J gene: TRBJ1-2
CDR3 protein: CASSESDGYTF
CDR3 DNA: TGTGCCAGCAGTGAGTCGGATGGCTACACCTTC

V gene: TRBV5-6
clone size: NA
D gene: NA
J gene: TRBJ2-1
CDR3 protein: CASSLAFRTAEFF
CDR3 DNA: TGTGCCAGCAGCTTGGCCTTTAGAACAGCCGAGTTCTTC

V gene: TRBV6-5
clone size: NA
D gene: NA
J gene: TRBJ2-7
CDR3 protein: CASSVPRDKNEQYF
CDR3 DNA: TGTGCCAGCAGCGTTCCCAGGGATAAGAACGAGCAGTACTTC

V gene: TRBV11-2
clone size: NA
D gene: NA
J gene: TRBJ1-1
CDR3 protein: CASSQNTEAFF
CDR3 DNA: TGTGCCAGCAGCCAGAACACTGAAGCTTTCTTT